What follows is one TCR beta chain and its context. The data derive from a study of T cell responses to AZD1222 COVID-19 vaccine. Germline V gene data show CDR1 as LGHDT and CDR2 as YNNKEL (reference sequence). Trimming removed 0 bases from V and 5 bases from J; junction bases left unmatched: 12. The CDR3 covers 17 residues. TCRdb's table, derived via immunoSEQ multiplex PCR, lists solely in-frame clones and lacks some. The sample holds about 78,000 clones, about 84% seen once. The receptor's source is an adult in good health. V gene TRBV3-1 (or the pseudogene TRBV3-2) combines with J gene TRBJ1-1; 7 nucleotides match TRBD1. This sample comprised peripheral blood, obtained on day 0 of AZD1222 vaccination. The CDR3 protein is CASSQDGTGAGTTEAFF. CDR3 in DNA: TGTGCCAGCAGCCAAGATGGAACAGGGGCCGGAACAACTGAAGCTTTCTTT.